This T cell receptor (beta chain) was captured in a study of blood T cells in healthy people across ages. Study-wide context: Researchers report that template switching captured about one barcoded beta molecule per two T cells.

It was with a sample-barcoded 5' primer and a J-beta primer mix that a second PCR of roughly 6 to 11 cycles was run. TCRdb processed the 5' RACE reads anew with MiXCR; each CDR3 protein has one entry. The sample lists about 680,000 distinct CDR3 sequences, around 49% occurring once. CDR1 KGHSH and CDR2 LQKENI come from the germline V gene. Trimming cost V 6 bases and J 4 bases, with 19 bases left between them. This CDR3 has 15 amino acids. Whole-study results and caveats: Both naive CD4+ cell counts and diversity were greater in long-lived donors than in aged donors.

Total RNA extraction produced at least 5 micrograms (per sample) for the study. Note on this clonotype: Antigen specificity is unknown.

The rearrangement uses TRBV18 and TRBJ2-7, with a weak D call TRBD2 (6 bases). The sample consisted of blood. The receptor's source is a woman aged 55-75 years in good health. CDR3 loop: CASSPTSNRGYEQYF. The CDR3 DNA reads TGTGCCAGCTCGCCCACTAGCAACAGAGGGTACGAGCAGTACTTC.